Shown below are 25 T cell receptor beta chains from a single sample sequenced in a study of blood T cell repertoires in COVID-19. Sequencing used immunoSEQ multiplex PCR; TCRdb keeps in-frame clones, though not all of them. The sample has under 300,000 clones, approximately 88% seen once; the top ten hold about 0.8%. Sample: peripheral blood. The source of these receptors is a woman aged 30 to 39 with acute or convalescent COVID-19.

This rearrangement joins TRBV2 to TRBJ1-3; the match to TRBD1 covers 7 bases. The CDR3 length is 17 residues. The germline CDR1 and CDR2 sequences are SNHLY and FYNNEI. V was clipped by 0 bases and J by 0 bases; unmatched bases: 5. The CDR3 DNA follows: TGTGCCAGCAGTGAAGCCGGGACAGCATTCTCTGGAAACACCATATATTTT. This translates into CASSEAGTAFSGNTIYF. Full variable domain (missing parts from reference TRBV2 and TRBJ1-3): EPEVTQTPSHQVTQMGQEVILRCVPISNHLYFYWYRQILGQKVEFLVSFYNNEISEKSEIFDDQFSVERPDGSNFTLKIRSTKLEDSAMYFCASSEAGTAFSGNTIYFGEGSWLTVV.

CDR3 in amino acids: CASSESGTSGLHTQYF. The CDR3 nucleotides read TGTGCCAGCAGTGAATCGGGGACTAGCGGGCTCCATACGCAGTATTTT. The rearrangement joins TRBV25-1 to TRBJ2-3; the match to TRBD2 covers 12 bases. Looked up from germline, CDR1 is MGHDK and CDR2 is SYGVNS. The V and J ends lost 1 base and 7 bases, in that order; junction bases with no gene match: 6. This CDR3 is built from 16 residues.

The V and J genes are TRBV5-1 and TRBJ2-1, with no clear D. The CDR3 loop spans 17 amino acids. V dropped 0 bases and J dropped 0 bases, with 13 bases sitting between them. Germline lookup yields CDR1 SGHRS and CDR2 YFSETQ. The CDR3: CASSLAAVLSSYNEQFF. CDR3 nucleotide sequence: TGCGCCAGCAGCTTGGCTGCGGTCCTGAGCTCCTACAATGAGCAGTTCTTC.

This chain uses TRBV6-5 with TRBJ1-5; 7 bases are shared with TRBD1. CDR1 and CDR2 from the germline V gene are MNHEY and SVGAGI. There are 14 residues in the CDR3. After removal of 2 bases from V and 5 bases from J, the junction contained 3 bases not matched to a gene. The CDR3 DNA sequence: TGTGCCAGCAGTTACCGACAGGGATATCAGCCCCAGCATTTT. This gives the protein CASSYRQGYQPQHF.

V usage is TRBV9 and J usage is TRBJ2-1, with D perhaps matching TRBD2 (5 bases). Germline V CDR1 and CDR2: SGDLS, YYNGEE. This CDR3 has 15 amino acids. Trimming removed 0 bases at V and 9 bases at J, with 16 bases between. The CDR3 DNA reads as TGTGCCAGCAGCGTAGAGGTGGATTACGGAGGTGAGCAGTTCTTC. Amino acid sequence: CASSVEVDYGGEQFF.

The CDR3 here is CASSQDLRQGGPEQYF. The CDR3 region has the DNA TGTGCCAGCAGCCAAGATCTTCGGCAGGGTGGACCCGAGCAGTACTTC. The V call is TRBV14, the J call TRBJ2-7; weak D call: TRBD1 (5 bases). V was shortened by 0 bases and J by 6 bases, with 18 bases between the two germline ends. CDR1 SGHDN and CDR2 FVKESK come from the germline V gene. CDR3 size: 16 residues.

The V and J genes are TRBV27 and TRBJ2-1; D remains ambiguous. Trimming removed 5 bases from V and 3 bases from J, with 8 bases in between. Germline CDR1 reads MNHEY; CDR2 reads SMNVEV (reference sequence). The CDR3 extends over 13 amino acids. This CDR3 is CASSPGNYNEQFF. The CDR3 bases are TGTGCCAGCAGTCCAGGAAACTACAATGAGCAGTTCTTC.

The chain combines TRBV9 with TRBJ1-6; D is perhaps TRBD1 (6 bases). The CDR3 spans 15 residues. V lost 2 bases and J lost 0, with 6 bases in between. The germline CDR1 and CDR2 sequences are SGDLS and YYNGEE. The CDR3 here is CASSVDSSYNSPLHF. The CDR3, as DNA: TGTGCCAGCAGCGTGGACAGCTCCTATAATTCACCCCTCCACTTT.

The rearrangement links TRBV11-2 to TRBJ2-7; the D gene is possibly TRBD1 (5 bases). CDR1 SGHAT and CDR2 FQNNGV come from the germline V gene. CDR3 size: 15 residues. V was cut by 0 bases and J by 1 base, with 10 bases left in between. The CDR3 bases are TGTGCCAGCAGCTTAGATCAGGGTATTTCCTACGAGCAGTACTTC. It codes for CASSLDQGISYEQYF.

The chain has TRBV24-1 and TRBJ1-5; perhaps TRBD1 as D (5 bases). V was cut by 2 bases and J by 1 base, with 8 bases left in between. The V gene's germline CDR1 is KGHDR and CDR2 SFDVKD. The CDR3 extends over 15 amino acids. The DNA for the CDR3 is TGTGCCACCAGTGATTCGGGGGGGAGCAATCAGCCCCAGCATTTT. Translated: CATSDSGGSNQPQHF.

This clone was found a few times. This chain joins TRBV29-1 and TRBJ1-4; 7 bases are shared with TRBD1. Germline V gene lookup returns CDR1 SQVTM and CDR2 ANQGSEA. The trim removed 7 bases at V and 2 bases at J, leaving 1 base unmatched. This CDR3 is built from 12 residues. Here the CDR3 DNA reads TGCAGCGCGGGACAGACTAATGAAAAACTGTTTTTT. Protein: CSAGQTNEKLFF.

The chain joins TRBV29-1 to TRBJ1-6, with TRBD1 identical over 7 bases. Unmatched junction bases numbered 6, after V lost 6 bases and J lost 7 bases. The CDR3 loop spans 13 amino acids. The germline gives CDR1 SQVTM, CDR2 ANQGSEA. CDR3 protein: CSVRQGTNSPLHF. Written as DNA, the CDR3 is TGCAGCGTGAGACAGGGTACAAATTCACCCCTCCACTTT.

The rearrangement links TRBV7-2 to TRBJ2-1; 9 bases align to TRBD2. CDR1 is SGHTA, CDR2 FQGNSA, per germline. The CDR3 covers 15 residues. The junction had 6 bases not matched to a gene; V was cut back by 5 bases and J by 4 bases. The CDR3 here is CASSPAGGTYNEQFF. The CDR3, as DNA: TGTGCCAGCAGCCCTGCGGGAGGGACTTACAATGAGCAGTTCTTC.

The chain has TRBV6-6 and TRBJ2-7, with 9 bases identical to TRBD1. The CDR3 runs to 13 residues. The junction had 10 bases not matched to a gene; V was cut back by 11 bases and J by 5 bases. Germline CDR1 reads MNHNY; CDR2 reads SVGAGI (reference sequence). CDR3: CASQGARFHEQYF. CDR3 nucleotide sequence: TGTGCCTCACAGGGGGCTAGGTTCCACGAGCAGTACTTC.

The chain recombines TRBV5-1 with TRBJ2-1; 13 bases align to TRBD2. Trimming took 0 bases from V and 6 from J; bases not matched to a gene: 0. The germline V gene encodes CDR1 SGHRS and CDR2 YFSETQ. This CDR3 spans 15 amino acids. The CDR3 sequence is CASSLGLAGGNEQFF. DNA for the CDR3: TGCGCCAGCAGCTTGGGACTAGCGGGAGGCAATGAGCAGTTCTTC. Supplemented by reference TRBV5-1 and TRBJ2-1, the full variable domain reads KAGVTQTPRYLIKTRGQQVTLSCSPISGHRSVSWYQQTPGQGLQFLFEYFSETQRNKGNFPGRFSGRQFSNSRSEMNVSTLELGDSALYLCASSLGLAGGNEQFFGPGTRLTVL.

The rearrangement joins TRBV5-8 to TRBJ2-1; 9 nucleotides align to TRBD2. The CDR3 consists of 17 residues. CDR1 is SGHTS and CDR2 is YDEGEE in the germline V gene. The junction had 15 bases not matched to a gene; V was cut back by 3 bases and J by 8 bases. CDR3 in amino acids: CASSSQRVAGVGDEQFF. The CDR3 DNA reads TGTGCCAGCAGCTCCCAACGAGTAGCGGGAGTAGGCGATGAGCAGTTCTTC.

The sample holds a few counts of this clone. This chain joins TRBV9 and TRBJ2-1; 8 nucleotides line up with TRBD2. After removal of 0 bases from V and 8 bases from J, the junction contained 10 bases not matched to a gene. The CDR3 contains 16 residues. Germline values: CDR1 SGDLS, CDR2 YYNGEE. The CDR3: CASSVAGLAGTDEQFF. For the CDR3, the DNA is TGTGCCAGCAGCGTAGCTGGATTAGCGGGAACCGATGAGCAGTTCTTC.

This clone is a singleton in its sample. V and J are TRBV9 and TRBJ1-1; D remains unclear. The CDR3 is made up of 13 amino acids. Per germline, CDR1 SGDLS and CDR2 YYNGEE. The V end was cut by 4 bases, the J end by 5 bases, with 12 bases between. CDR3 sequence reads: CASSQTTRTEAFF. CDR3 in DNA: TGTGCCAGCAGCCAGACGACAAGAACTGAAGCTTTCTTT.

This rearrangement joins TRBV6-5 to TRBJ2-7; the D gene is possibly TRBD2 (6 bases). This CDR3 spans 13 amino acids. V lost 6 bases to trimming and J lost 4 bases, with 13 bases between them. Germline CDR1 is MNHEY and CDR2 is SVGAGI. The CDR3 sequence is CASSFRGEYEQYF. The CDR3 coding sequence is TGTGCCAGCAGCTTTCGCGGGGAATACGAGCAGTACTTC.

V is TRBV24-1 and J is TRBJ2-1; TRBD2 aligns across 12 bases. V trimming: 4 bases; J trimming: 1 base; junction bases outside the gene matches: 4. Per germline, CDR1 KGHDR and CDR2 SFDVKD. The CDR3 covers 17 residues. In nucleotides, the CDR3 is TGTGCCACCAGTGAGTCCGGGACTAGCGGGTCCTACAATGAGCAGTTCTTC. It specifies CATSESGTSGSYNEQFF.

As DNA, the CDR3 is TGTGCCAGCAGCTTAGCGTCGGTGCTTTATGATGAGCAGTTCTTC. Its translation is CASSLASVLYDEQFF. The genes are TRBV11-2 and TRBJ2-1, with D unresolved. CDR1 and CDR2 (germline): SGHAT, FQNNGV. The ends were cut back, 1 base at V and 8 bases at J, with 15 bases in the middle. The CDR3 has 15 residues.

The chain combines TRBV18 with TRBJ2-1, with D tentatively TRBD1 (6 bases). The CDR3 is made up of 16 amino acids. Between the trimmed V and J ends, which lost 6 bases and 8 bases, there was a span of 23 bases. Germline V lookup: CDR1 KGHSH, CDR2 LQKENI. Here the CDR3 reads CASSLSSRGAIHEQFF. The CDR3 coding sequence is TGTGCCAGCTCCCTGAGCAGCAGGGGCGCGATTCATGAGCAGTTCTTC.

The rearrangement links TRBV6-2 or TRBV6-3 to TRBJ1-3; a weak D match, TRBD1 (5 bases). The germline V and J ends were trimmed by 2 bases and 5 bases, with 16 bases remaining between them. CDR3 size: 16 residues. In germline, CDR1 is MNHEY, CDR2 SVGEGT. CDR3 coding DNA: TGTGCCAGCAGTTACGGAGACGTGACAGACAGAAACACCATATATTTT. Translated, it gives CASSYGDVTDRNTIYF.

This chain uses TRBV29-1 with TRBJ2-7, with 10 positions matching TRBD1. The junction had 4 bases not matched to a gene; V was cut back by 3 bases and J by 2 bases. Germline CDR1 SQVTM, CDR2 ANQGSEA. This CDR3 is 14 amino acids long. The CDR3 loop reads CSVDPGTGAYEQYF. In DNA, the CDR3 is TGCAGCGTTGACCCCGGGACAGGGGCCTACGAGCAGTACTTC.

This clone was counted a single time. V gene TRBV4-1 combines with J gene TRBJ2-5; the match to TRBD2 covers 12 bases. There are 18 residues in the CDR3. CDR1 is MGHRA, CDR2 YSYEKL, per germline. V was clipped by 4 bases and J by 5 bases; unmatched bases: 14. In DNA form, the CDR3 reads TGCGCCAGCAGCCCTACGCTCGGACTAGCGGGAAGGGGTGAGACCCAGTACTTC. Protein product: CASSPTLGLAGRGETQYF.